This TCR beta chain was captured by sequencing in a study of sequential checkpoint blockade in melanoma. On the study more broadly: Matched biopsies came pretreatment and at week 13 for some 22 patients.

Sample treatment: randomized to nivolumab then ipilimumab (arm A) or the reverse (arm B). Germline assignment: CDR1 SGHDN and CDR2 FVKESK. V was pared by 4 bases and J by 4 bases, with 10 bases between. There are 13 residues in the CDR3. Sequencing was performed with immunoSEQ multiplex PCR; in TCRdb, only in-frame clones are kept and a portion is missing. The sample consists of roughly 3,000 clones, 17% of them appearing once. Source: tumor tissue (inferred from file names), taken from a patient given nivolumab and ipilimumab in sequence. The clonotype comes from a human donor with melanoma. The chain uses TRBV14 and TRBJ1-1; D possibly corresponds to TRBD1 (5 bases). The CDR3 reads CASSRGGVTEAFF. CDR3 sequence (DNA): TGTGCCAGCAGCCGGGGAGGGGTCACTGAAGCTTTCTTT.